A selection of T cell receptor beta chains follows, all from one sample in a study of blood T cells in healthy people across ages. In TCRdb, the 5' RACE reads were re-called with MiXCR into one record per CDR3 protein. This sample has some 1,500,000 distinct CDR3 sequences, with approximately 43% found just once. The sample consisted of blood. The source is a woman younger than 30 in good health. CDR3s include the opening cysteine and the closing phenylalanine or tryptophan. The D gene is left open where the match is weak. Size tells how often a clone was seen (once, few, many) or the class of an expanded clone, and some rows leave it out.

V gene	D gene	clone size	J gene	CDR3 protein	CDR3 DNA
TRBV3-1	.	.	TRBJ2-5	CASSQVGVYNEQYF	TGTGCCAGCAGCCAAGTGGGGGTTTACAATGAGCAGTACTTC
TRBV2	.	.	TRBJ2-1	CASSEDRAAYNEQFF	TGTGCCAGCAGTGAAGACAGGGCCGCCTACAATGAGCAGTTCTTC
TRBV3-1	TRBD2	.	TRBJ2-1	CASSQGGRLAGGYNEQFF	TGTGCCAGCAGCCAAGGCGGCAGACTAGCGGGGGGTTACAATGAGCAGTTCTTC
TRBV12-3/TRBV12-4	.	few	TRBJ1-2	CASSYPSGSTYGYTF	TGTGCCAGCAGCTATCCTTCGGGCAGCACCTATGGCTACACCTTC
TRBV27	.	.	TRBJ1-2	CASSFSPSGYGYTF	TGTGCCAGCAGTTTCTCTCCAAGCGGGTATGGCTACACCTTC
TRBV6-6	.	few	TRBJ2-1	CASTEGGARYNEQFF	TGTGCCAGCACCGAAGGGGGGGCGCGTTACAATGAGCAGTTCTTC
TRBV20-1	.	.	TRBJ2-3	CNAREGRGTDTQYF	TGCAATGCTAGAGAAGGAAGGGGTACAGATACGCAGTATTTT
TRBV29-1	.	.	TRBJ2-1	CSVTARENEQFF	TGCAGCGTTACGGCCAGGGAAAATGAGCAGTTCTTC
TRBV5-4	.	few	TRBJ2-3	CASSSRQKSTDTQYF	TGTGCCAGCAGCTCCCGACAGAAAAGCACAGATACGCAGTATTTT
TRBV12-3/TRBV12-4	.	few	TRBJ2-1	CASSLDAVNNEQFF	TGTGCCAGCAGTTTAGATGCGGTAAACAATGAGCAGTTCTTC
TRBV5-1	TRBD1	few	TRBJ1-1	CASRVTGEDTEAFF	TGCGCCAGCAGAGTGACAGGGGAGGACACTGAAGCTTTCTTT
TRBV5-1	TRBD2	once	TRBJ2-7	CASSLAIVREGLSEQYF	TGCGCCAGCAGCTTGGCTATCGTTCGGGAGGGCCTTAGCGAGCAGTACTTC
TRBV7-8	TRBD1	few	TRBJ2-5	CASSLAPTGDFQETQYF	TGTGCCAGCAGCTTAGCCCCGACAGGGGATTTCCAAGAGACCCAGTACTTC
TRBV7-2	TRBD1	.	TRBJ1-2	CASRSAGGFGYTF	TGTGCCAGCAGGTCGGCAGGGGGCTTTGGCTACACCTTC
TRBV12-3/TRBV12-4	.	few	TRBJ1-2	CASSLGINRGYTF	TGTGCCAGCAGTTTAGGCATCAATCGGGGCTACACCTTC
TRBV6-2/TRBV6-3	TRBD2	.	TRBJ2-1	CASSYSMYPSGGNEQFF	TGTGCCAGCAGTTACTCGATGTACCCTAGCGGGGGTAATGAGCAGTTCTTC
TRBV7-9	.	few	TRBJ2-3	CASSFDGGWGDTQYF	TGTGCCAGCAGCTTCGATGGAGGGTGGGGAGATACGCAGTATTTT
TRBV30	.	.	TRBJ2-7	CASSHIHGDEQYF	TGTGCCTCCTCCCATATCCATGGAGACGAGCAGTACTTC
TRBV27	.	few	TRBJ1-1	CASSFRVRVPNTEAFF	TGTGCCAGCAGTTTTCGGGTCAGGGTCCCCAACACTGAAGCTTTCTTT
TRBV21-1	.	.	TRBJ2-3	CASSRDRDATDTQYF	TGTGCCAGCAGCCGGGACAGGGATGCGACAGATACGCAGTATTTT
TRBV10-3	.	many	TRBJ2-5	CAISGGLETQYF	TGTGCCATCAGTGGGGGTCTAGAGACCCAGTACTTC
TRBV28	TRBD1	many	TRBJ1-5	CASRRTGGNQPQHF	TGTGCCAGCAGGCGGACAGGGGGCAATCAGCCCCAGCATTTT
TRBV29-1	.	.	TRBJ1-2	CSVVSRARYGCTF	TGCAGCGTTGTATCTCGGGCCCGGTATGGCTGCACCTTC
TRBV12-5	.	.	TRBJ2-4	CASGPGGNIQYF	TGTGCTAGTGGCCCAGGCGGAAACATTCAGTACTTC
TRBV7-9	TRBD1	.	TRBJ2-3	CASSWGQNTDTQYF	TGTGCCAGCAGCTGGGGACAGAACACAGATACGCAGTATTTT
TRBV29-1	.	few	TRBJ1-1	CSVERSFNTEAFF	TGCAGCGTTGAGCGCAGTTTTAACACTGAAGCTTTCTTT
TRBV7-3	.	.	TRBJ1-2	CASSLRGQSRLDGYTF	TGTGCCAGCAGCTTAAGGGGCCAGTCACGTCTCGATGGCTACACCTTC
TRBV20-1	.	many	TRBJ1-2	CSAREPGELKLYGYTF	TGCAGTGCTAGAGAACCAGGCGAACTCAAGCTATATGGCTACACCTTC
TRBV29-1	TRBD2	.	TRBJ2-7	CSAVAGSSYEQYF	TGCAGCGCTGTAGCGGGTTCGTCCTACGAGCAGTACTTC
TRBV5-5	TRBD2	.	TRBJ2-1	CASRWDGGIYKEQFF	TGTGCCAGCAGGTGGGACGGGGGGATCTACAAGGAGCAGTTCTTC
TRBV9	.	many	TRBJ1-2	CASSVEGPYGYTF	TGTGCCAGCAGCGTAGAGGGTCCCTATGGCTACACCTTC